Below, one T cell receptor beta chain is given with its context. Its antigen is still unknown. This record belongs to a study of shared clonotypes between healthy human individuals. Free of recent acute infections or vaccinations, the donors were healthy HIV-negative adults. Execution of the assay was at deep level. The protocol was immunoSEQ multiplex PCR, while the TCRdb copy is restricted to in-frame clones and leaves out a portion. The repertoire consists of hundreds of thousands of clones, with 70% to 80% occurring once and the leading ten covering approximately 13%. Study conclusions and caveats: Having only a few donors restricted how much genetic and exposure-history diversity was captured.

This sequence originates from a woman in her 40s in good health. Some clones in this sample may be carry-over from other donors' samples. Sequenced material: PBMCs.

The CDR3: CASSQAAGDYNEQFF. CDR3 nucleotides: TGTGCCAGCAGCCAGGCAGCGGGAGACTACAATGAGCAGTTCTTC. The chain employs TRBV4-2 and TRBJ2-1; 8 positions match TRBD2. Per the germline V gene, CDR1 is LGHNA and CDR2 is YNFKEQ. CDR3 length: 15 residues. The junction had 4 bases not matched to a gene; V was cut back by 3 bases and J by 3 bases.